Below, 20 T cell receptor beta chains from the same sample are listed, as sequenced in a study of shared clonotypes between healthy human individuals. The data were produced by immunoSEQ multiplex PCR, yet TCRdb's version contains in-frame clones alone and is incomplete. The sample yields around 2.5 million clones, 80% to 95% seen once. Sequencing used naive CD4+ T cells from PBMCs. Documented subset: CD45RA+ positively selected. These receptors were taken from a man younger than 35 in good health. Some clones in this sample may be carry-over from other donors' samples.

This clone was recorded once. The chain carries TRBV25-1 and TRBJ1-4; D unclear. The V and J ends lost 4 bases and 6 bases respectively, with 12 bases between them. The V gene's germline CDR1 is MGHDK and CDR2 SYGVNS. The CDR3 spans 14 residues. DNA for the CDR3: TGTGCCAGCAGTGGTAGGCCCTTCGATGAAAAACTGTTTTTT. It yields the protein CASSGRPFDEKLFF.

This clone showed up just a few times. V usage is TRBV4-2 and J usage is TRBJ2-1, with 10 nucleotides matching TRBD2. There are 15 residues in the CDR3. Germline lookup yields CDR1 LGHNA and CDR2 YNFKEQ. With V trimmed by 4 bases and J by 8 bases, 8 bases remained unmatched. In DNA, the CDR3 is TGTGCCAGCAGCCGAGGACTAGCGGCCGTCGATGAGCAGTTCTTC. Protein product: CASSRGLAAVDEQFF.

Comment on this clone: This sample includes further DNA sequences coding for the same CDR3. The chain combines TRBV19 with TRBJ1-2, with D uncertain. The ends were cut back, 0 bases at V and 8 bases at J, with 10 bases in the middle. CDR3 length: 13 residues. CDR1 LNHDA and CDR2 SQIVND come from the germline V gene (reference sequence). The CDR3 DNA reads as TGTGCCAGTAGTATAGAGGGCAGAGGAGGCTACACCTTC. Its translation is CASSIEGRGGYTF.

This chain connects TRBV29-1 to TRBJ2-7, with 7 bases aligning to TRBD1. V shed 5 bases and J 2 bases; nucleotides not matched to a gene: 3. The length of the CDR3 is 12 residues. Germline V gives CDR1 SQVTM, CDR2 ANQGSEA. The DNA of the CDR3 is TGCAGCGTTACGACAGGGACCTACGAGCAGTACTTC. Its protein is CSVTTGTYEQYF.

The chain links TRBV6-6 to TRBJ1-2; D is undetermined. The length of the CDR3 is 13 residues. The V end was cut by 2 bases, the J end by 3 bases, with 7 bases between. Per germline, CDR1 MNHNY and CDR2 SVGAGI (reference sequence). DNA for the CDR3: TGTGCCAGCAGTTACGTGCCAGACTATGGCTACACCTTC. Amino acids: CASSYVPDYGYTF.

This clone was seen a single time. The chain joins TRBV5-1 to TRBJ1-4; no clear D. CDR3 length: 15 amino acids. Trimming took off 0 bases at V and 3 bases at J, with 9 bases between the two ends. In germline, CDR1 is SGHRS, CDR2 YFSETQ. The CDR3: CASSLGPASNEKLFF. CDR3 nucleotides: TGCGCCAGCAGCTTGGGGCCAGCCTCTAATGAAAAACTGTTTTTT.

The V and J genes are TRBV7-7 and TRBJ2-7; 7 bases match TRBD1. V was pared by 8 bases and J by 0 bases, with 7 bases of the junction left unmatched. Germline V gene data show CDR1 as SSHAT and CDR2 as FNYEAQ (reference sequence). The CDR3 spans 14 residues. Here the CDR3 DNA reads TGTGCCAGCCCTCAGGGGGAGAGCTCCTACGAGCAGTACTTC. Its translation is CASPQGESSYEQYF. Full variable domain (remainder filled in from reference TRBV7-7 and TRBJ2-7): GAGVSQSPRYKVTKRGQDVTLRCDPISSHATLYWYQQALGQGPEFLTYFNYEAQPDKSGLPSDRFSAERPEGSISTLTIQRTEQRDSAMYRCASPQGESSYEQYFGPGTRLTVT.

The genes are TRBV5-5 and TRBJ1-4, with a possible D match to TRBD1 (5 bases). Trimming shortened V by 4 bases and J by 8 bases, and 15 bases separated the two germline ends. This CDR3 is 14 amino acids long. CDR1 and CDR2 (germline): SGHKS, YYEKEE (reference sequence). CDR3 DNA sequence: TGTGCCAGCAGCCAGACGGACATCCGGGAAAAACTGTTTTTT. The encoded protein is CASSQTDIREKLFF.

This sequence joins TRBV5-1 and TRBJ2-4, with 12 bases lining up with TRBD2. After removal of 5 bases from V and 5 bases from J, the junction contained 5 bases not matched to a gene. The CDR3 is made up of 15 amino acids. Germline CDR1 and CDR2: SGHRS and YFSETQ. The DNA for the CDR3 is TGCGCCAGCAGGCCTAGCGGGAGGGGAGAAAACATTCAGTACTTC. Protein sequence: CASRPSGRGENIQYF.

The chain recombines TRBV7-7 with TRBJ2-5; the match to TRBD2 covers 8 bases. This CDR3 is 16 amino acids long. Germline V lookup: CDR1 SSHAT, CDR2 FNYEAQ (reference sequence). The V segment lost 0 bases and the J segment 4 bases; nucleotides outside the gene matches: 7. The chain's CDR3 is CASSLAGRGGGETQYF. The CDR3 DNA sequence: TGTGCCAGCAGCTTAGCGGGACGGGGGGGCGGAGAGACCCAGTACTTC.

The rearrangement uses TRBV5-1 and TRBJ2-1; 7 bases match TRBD2. Germline assignment: CDR1 SGHRS and CDR2 YFSETQ. Unmatched junction bases numbered 7, after V lost 2 bases and J lost 8 bases. The CDR3 covers 14 residues. The DNA of the CDR3 is TGCGCCAGCAGCTTCGCGGGAGCGGGCGATGAGCAGTTCTTC. It yields the protein CASSFAGAGDEQFF.

In the case of this clone: The same CDR3 also results from other DNA sequences found in this sample. The chain links TRBV4-2 to TRBJ2-3; 12 bases align to TRBD2. Unmatched junction bases numbered 4, after V lost 0 bases and J lost 3 bases. This CDR3 contains 17 residues. Germline V CDR1 and CDR2: LGHNA, YNFKEQ. The CDR3 here is CASSQDLAGGTTDTQYF. The CDR3 DNA reads as TGTGCCAGCAGCCAAGATCTAGCGGGAGGGACGACAGATACGCAGTATTTT.

The chain has TRBV7-2 and TRBJ2-1; 14 bases agree with TRBD2. After removal of 5 bases from V and 7 bases from J, the junction contained 4 bases not matched to a gene. Germline CDR1 is SGHTA and CDR2 is FQGNSA. The CDR3 runs to 15 residues. The DNA for the CDR3 is TGTGCCAGCAGCACCCGGACTAGCGGGGGGAATGAGCAGTTCTTC. This codes for CASSTRTSGGNEQFF.

The sample holds one count of this clone. The chain employs TRBV2 and TRBJ2-3; D not resolved. V was cut by 3 bases and J by 4 bases, with 14 bases left in between. There are 15 residues in the CDR3. Germline CDR1 and CDR2: SNHLY and FYNNEI. CDR3 amino acids: CASSEGWGSADTQYF. For the CDR3, the DNA is TGTGCCAGCAGTGAGGGGTGGGGTTCAGCAGATACGCAGTATTTT.

The chain employs TRBV9 and TRBJ2-7; 7 bases map to TRBD1. The V gene end was trimmed by 0 bases and the J gene end by 9 bases; junction bases not matched to a gene: 12. The CDR3 sequence is 15 residues long. Per germline, CDR1 SGDLS and CDR2 YYNGEE. As DNA, the CDR3 is TGTGCCAGCAGCGTAGGTGGGACAGAGCTAGGAGTGCAGTACTTC. This gives the protein CASSVGGTELGVQYF.

V usage is TRBV6-5 and J usage is TRBJ2-7; 8 bases align to TRBD1. The V and J ends lost 6 bases and 4 bases, in that order; junction bases with no gene match: 11. Germline CDR1 reads MNHEY; CDR2 reads SVGAGI. CDR3 length: 15 amino acids. The CDR3 sequence is CASRKTAGGRYEQYF. As DNA, the CDR3 is TGTGCCAGCAGAAAAACGGCAGGGGGCAGGTACGAGCAGTACTTC.

The chain employs TRBV5-1 and TRBJ1-4; D unresolved. Germline V gene lookup returns CDR1 SGHRS and CDR2 YFSETQ. This CDR3 spans 15 amino acids. The V end lost 3 bases, the J end lost 0 bases, and 9 bases lay between the germline ends. The CDR3 here is CASSSTDATNEKLFF. CDR3 bases: TGCGCCAGCAGCTCGACGGATGCAACTAATGAAAAACTGTTTTTT.

In this sample, this clone turned up once. The same CDR3 arises from other DNA sequences in this sample as well. V usage is TRBV7-3 and J usage is TRBJ2-2; D call uncertain. V was shortened by 0 bases and J by 2 bases, with 7 bases between the two germline ends. Per the germline V gene, CDR1 is SGHTA and CDR2 is FQGTGA. This CDR3 has 15 residues. The CDR3 sequence: CASSLTLGNTGELFF. As DNA, the CDR3 is TGTGCCAGCAGCTTAACGCTAGGAAACACCGGGGAGCTGTTTTTT.

V and J are TRBV9 and TRBJ2-7; 7 bases map to TRBD2. The CDR3 totals 15 residues. The germline gives CDR1 SGDLS, CDR2 YYNGEE. Trimming removed 4 bases from V and 8 bases from J; junction bases left unmatched: 15. CDR3 amino acids: CASSPLGRGISKQYF. CDR3 sequence (DNA): TGTGCCAGCAGCCCTCTCGGGCGGGGGATTTCCAAGCAGTACTTC.

This clone has just one count. V gene TRBV10-3 combines with J gene TRBJ2-3; D ambiguous. CDR1 ENHRY and CDR2 SYGVKD come from the germline V gene. The CDR3 runs to 16 residues. The V end lost 2 bases, the J end lost 0 bases, and 12 bases lay between the germline ends. The CDR3 sequence is CAISEGPGASTDTQYF. The CDR3 nucleotides are TGTGCCATCAGTGAGGGGCCCGGAGCTAGCACAGATACGCAGTATTTT.